A single TCR beta chain is shown here with its context. Its matching antigen is unknown. This specimen comes from a study of cytomegalovirus exposure and HLA in healthy donors. The CDR3 loop spans 15 amino acids. With 0 bases clipped from V and 3 bases from J, the junction kept 5 bases outside the gene matches. Germline CDR1 is GTSNPN and CDR2 is SVGIG (reference sequence). Findings and caveats of the study: Sequencing likely generated an artifact that appeared as a cluster of highly shared sequence variants. Some segments of the V type, notably TRBV6-2 and TRBV6-3, were excluded as indistinguishable.

It was with 60 Vbeta and 13 Jbeta primers that the PCR ran. Authors' processing steps: Unique TCR beta chains numbered roughly 84 million in a later analysis, with about 11 million shared. Method: immunoSEQ multiplex PCR; TCRdb's copy keeps in-frame clones and lacks some. D and trimming were read from the DNA, whereas the V and J calls and clone size are those reported in that table. The table has under 150,000 clones, about two thirds seen once. Sequenced material: PBMCs. The chain joins TRBV30 to TRBJ2-3; 8 positions agree with TRBD1. The sequence came from a human donor in good health. This CDR3 is CAWSVRTGRTDTQYF. The CDR3 DNA reads as TGTGCCTGGAGTGTCCGGACAGGGAGGACAGATACGCAGTATTTT.